Listed below are T cell receptor beta chains from one sample, sequenced in a study of blood T cell repertoires in COVID-19. Sequencing used immunoSEQ multiplex PCR; TCRdb keeps in-frame clones, though not all of them. The data show under 250,000 clones, around nine tenths seen once. Sequenced: peripheral blood. The receptors come from a woman aged 55-70 years with acute or convalescent COVID-19. Both conserved end residues are part of each CDR3. D genes are given only for firm matches.

>TRBV7-2|.|TRBJ2-5
TGTGCCAGCAGCTTAGCGGGGGGTCAAGAGACCCAGTACTTC
CASSLAGGQETQYF
>TRBV7-3|.|TRBJ2-3
TGTGCCAGCAGCCGCGACGGGGGAACAGATACGCAGTATTTT
CASSRDGGTDTQYF
>TRBV7-9|.|TRBJ1-1
TGTGCCATTCAGGGAGGGAACATGAACACTGAAGCTTTCTTT
CAIQGGNMNTEAFF
>TRBV6-5|TRBD2|TRBJ2-5
TGTGCCAGCACTAGCGGGAGGTTGTGGGAGACCCAGTACTTC
CASTSGRLWETQYF
>TRBV6-5|.|TRBJ1-5
TGTGCCAGCAGTCAACAGGGATTCAATCAGCCCCAGCATTTT
CASSQQGFNQPQHF
>TRBV5-6|TRBD2|TRBJ2-2
TGTGCCAGCAGCCTTCTTGGACTAGCGGGAGATACCGGGGAGCTGTTTTTT
CASSLLGLAGDTGELFF
>TRBV30|.|TRBJ2-7
TGTGCCTGGAGTATTATCTCCTACGAGCAGTACTTC
CAWSIISYEQYF
>TRBV28|.|TRBJ2-6
TGTGCCAGCAGTTTCGTGACAGCCGGGGCCAACGTCCTGACTTTC
CASSFVTAGANVLTF
>TRBV5-8|.|TRBJ2-3
TGTGCCAGCAGCTTGGAGGGGGGACTAAAGCAGTATTTT
CASSLEGGLKQYF
>TRBV10-1|.|TRBJ1-1
TGCGCCAACCCCGGGGAGGGGATGGAATATGACAACACTGAAGCTTTCTTT
CANPGEGMEYDNTEAFF
>TRBV11-2|TRBD1|TRBJ2-2
TGTGCCAGCAGCCGACAGGGTCACACCGGGGAGCTGTTTTTT
CASSRQGHTGELFF
>TRBV20-1|TRBD1|TRBJ1-6
TGCAGTGCCAGTCGCCGGGACAGGGGCTTATATAATTCACCCCTCCACTTT
CSASRRDRGLYNSPLHF
>TRBV29-1|.|TRBJ2-3
TGCAGCGTTGCCGGGGACTTTCACACAGATACGCAGTATTTT
CSVAGDFHTDTQYF
>TRBV7-2|TRBD1|TRBJ2-3
TGTGCCAGCAGTCCGGACAGGGGAGGAAATACGCAGTATTTT
CASSPDRGGNTQYF